One T cell receptor (beta chain) is described in this entry. Antigen specificity is unknown. Trimming removed 0 bases from V and 2 bases from J, with 11 bases in between. There are 15 residues in the CDR3. Germline values: CDR1 SQVTM, CDR2 ANQGSEA. This sample is drawn from a study of T cell responses to AZD1222 COVID-19 vaccine. Sequencing was performed with immunoSEQ multiplex PCR; in TCRdb, only in-frame clones are kept and a portion is missing. The table includes roughly 130,000 clones, about 86% detected once. Study-wide points: Compared with day 0, the breadth and depth of the Spike-specific TCR repertoire rose significantly after two doses of AZD1222.

The chain is built from TRBV29-1 and TRBJ2-4, with unresolved D. The sample was peripheral blood, taken on day 0 of AZD1222 vaccination. The origin of this receptor is an adult in good health. Here the CDR3 reads CSVEEQLKPKNIQYF. The CDR3 DNA reads as TGCAGCGTTGAAGAGCAGCTTAAACCCAAAAACATTCAGTACTTC.